These 25 T cell receptor beta chains originate from one sample sequenced in a study of blood T cell repertoires in COVID-19. Clones were sequenced by immunoSEQ multiplex PCR, and TCRdb holds only the in-frame ones, with some missing. The sample has about 120,000 clones, roughly four fifths seen once. Sequenced input: peripheral blood. These receptors were obtained from a human donor in a cohort sampled during active COVID-19.

V is TRBV4-1 and J is TRBJ2-5, with D possibly being TRBD2 (6 bases). CDR1 and CDR2 from the germline V gene are MGHRA and YSYEKL. Trimming removed 3 bases from V and 2 bases from J, with 19 bases in between. The CDR3 extends over 17 amino acids. The CDR3 DNA sequence: TGCGCCAGCAGCCAGGAGTCTAGCGCGGCTTCACAAGAGACCCAGTACTTC. This encodes CASSQESSAASQETQYF.

The chain is built from TRBV3-1 (or the pseudogene TRBV3-2) and TRBJ2-1, with 10 nucleotides matching TRBD2. CDR3 length: 15 amino acids. Germline CDR1 LGHDT, CDR2 YNNKEL (reference sequence). V lost 4 bases and J lost 8; bases outside the gene matches: 8. The DNA for the CDR3 is TGTGCCAGCAGCCTAGCGGGGGGAACTCTGGATGAGCAGTTCTTC. This gives the protein CASSLAGGTLDEQFF.

This clone occurred a few times. The gene calls are TRBV4-3 and TRBJ1-1, with TRBD1 matching over 9 bases. Germline V lookup: CDR1 LGHNA, CDR2 YSLEER. Trimming took 4 bases from V and 6 from J; bases not matched to a gene: 12. CDR3 length: 16 amino acids. The CDR3 protein is CASSPTDRGSGPEAFF. DNA of the CDR3: TGCGCCAGCAGCCCAACGGACAGGGGAAGTGGGCCTGAAGCTTTCTTT.

This clone was counted ten times or more. CDR3 coding DNA: TGTGCCAGCAGTGGACAGGGGGGAAGAACGGGAGAGCAGTACTTC. Protein product: CASSGQGGRTGEQYF. The chain has TRBV28 and TRBJ2-7, with 10 bases aligning to TRBD1. The J segment lost 7 bases and the V segment lost 5 bases, leaving 11 bases of the junction unmatched. Germline assignment: CDR1 MDHEN and CDR2 SYDVKM. This CDR3 contains 15 residues.

The CDR3 region has the DNA TGTGCCAGCAGCCCTCCTACCTCCTACGAGCAGTACTTC. It translates to CASSPPTSYEQYF. This chain uses TRBV6-2 or TRBV6-3 with TRBJ2-7; no firm D call. The V end was cut by 6 bases, the J end by 0 bases, with 9 bases between. CDR3 size: 13 residues. Looked up from germline, CDR1 is MNHEY and CDR2 is SVGEGT.

This clone turned up a few times. The chain couples TRBV28 to TRBJ1-6, with no clear D. Trimming pared 4 bases from V and 6 bases from J, leaving 10 bases between. The CDR3 is made up of 14 amino acids. Looked up from germline, CDR1 is MDHEN and CDR2 is SYDVKM. CDR3 coding DNA: TGTGCCAGCAGTTGGGCAGGAGGTAATTCACCCCTCCACTTT. This encodes CASSWAGGNSPLHF.

CDR3 residues: CASSTDKNTEAFF. The CDR3 nucleotides read TGTGCCAGCAGTACCGACAAGAACACTGAAGCTTTCTTT. The rearrangement links TRBV12-3 or TRBV12-4 to TRBJ1-1; D not certain. With 5 bases removed from V and 1 base from J, the gap between germline ends came to 8 bases. The CDR3 has 13 residues.

The chain combines TRBV6-1 with TRBJ1-6; 8 nucleotides line up with TRBD1. V shed 4 bases and J 0 bases; nucleotides not matched to a gene: 11. CDR3 length: 19 residues. CDR1 and CDR2 from the germline V gene are MNHNS and SASEGT. The chain's CDR3 is CASSGGQARSSSYNSPLHF. In DNA, the CDR3 is TGTGCCAGCAGTGGGGGACAGGCTCGTTCTAGCTCCTATAATTCACCCCTCCACTTT.

The chain carries TRBV6-5 and TRBJ1-5, with a possible D match to TRBD1 (5 bases). The CDR3 has 13 residues. Per the germline V gene, CDR1 is MNHEY and CDR2 is SVGAGI. The V gene lost 5 bases and the J gene lost 3 bases, with 8 bases spanning the gap. This chain's CDR3 is CASSRQYNQPQHF. CDR3 DNA: TGTGCCAGCAGTCGACAGTACAATCAGCCCCAGCATTTT.

The chain uses TRBV5-1 and TRBJ1-6; no firm D call. This CDR3 spans 15 amino acids. Deletions cut 0 bases from V and 5 bases from J, with 9 bases between. From germline, CDR1 is SGHRS and CDR2 YFSETQ. CDR3 sequence reads: CASSLATGNNSPLHF. The DNA of the CDR3 is TGCGCCAGCAGCTTGGCCACGGGTAATAATTCACCCCTCCACTTT.

The rearrangement joins TRBV6-5 to TRBJ1-1; 7 positions agree with TRBD1. Trimming cost V 6 bases and J 0 bases; bases outside gene matches: 1. CDR3 length: 13 residues. CDR1 and CDR2 (germline): MNHEY, SVGAGI. The CDR3 DNA sequence: TGTGCCAGCAGACAGGGGCTGAACACTGAAGCTTTCTTT. It codes for CASRQGLNTEAFF.

The chain employs TRBV5-1 and TRBJ2-1; a weak D match, TRBD2 (6 bases). CDR1 is SGHRS and CDR2 is YFSETQ in the germline V gene. V was trimmed by 0 bases and J by 8 bases, leaving 12 bases between them. The length of the CDR3 is 14 residues. This CDR3 reads CASSLVLGGDEQFF. For the CDR3, the DNA is TGCGCCAGCAGCTTGGTTCTGGGAGGCGATGAGCAGTTCTTC.

The J gene is TRBJ2-7, the V gene TRBV11-2; tentatively, D is TRBD2 (5 bases). There are 14 residues in the CDR3. V dropped 4 bases and J dropped 3 bases, with 13 bases sitting between them. Germline CDR1 reads SGHAT; CDR2 reads FQNNGV. DNA of the CDR3: TGTGCCAGCAGCTCCTATGACGGAGGCTACGAGCAGTACTTC. The encoded protein is CASSSYDGGYEQYF.

This chain joins TRBV7-3 and TRBJ1-1; perhaps TRBD1 as D (6 bases). V lost 5 bases to trimming and J lost 14 bases, with 21 bases between them. The CDR3 is made up of 13 amino acids. In germline, CDR1 is SGHTA, CDR2 FQGTGA. As DNA, the CDR3 is TGTGCCAGCAGCGCAGACAGGTTTGGGGGCATATTCTTT. Translation: CASSADRFGGIFF.

The rearrangement uses TRBV6-5 and TRBJ2-3; 9 bases fit TRBD2. This CDR3 spans 15 amino acids. After removal of 7 bases from V and 3 bases from J, the junction contained 8 bases not matched to a gene. Germline V gene sequence: CDR1 MNHEY, CDR2 SVGAGI. The CDR3 sequence: CASTRAGGMTDTQYF. CDR3 nucleotide sequence: TGTGCCAGCACGAGGGCGGGAGGGATGACAGATACGCAGTATTTT.

The chain carries TRBV12-3 or TRBV12-4 and TRBJ1-1, with D hard to call. The CDR3 is made up of 13 amino acids. The V and J ends lost 3 bases and 4 bases respectively, with 9 bases between them. CDR3 DNA: TGTGCCAGCAGTTTCCACAGTGTCACTGAAGCTTTCTTT. It is translated as CASSFHSVTEAFF.

V is TRBV7-8 and J is TRBJ2-1, with D perhaps matching TRBD2 (6 bases). Germline CDR1 reads SGHVS; CDR2 reads FQNEAQ. Between the trimmed V and J ends, which lost 2 bases and 2 bases, there was a span of 22 bases. The CDR3 spans 19 residues. This chain's CDR3 is CASSLQSRGVLATYNEQFF. The CDR3 DNA reads as TGTGCCAGCAGCTTACAAAGTAGAGGTGTTCTAGCGACCTACAATGAGCAGTTCTTC.

V is TRBV19 and J is TRBJ1-1, with 8 bases lining up with TRBD1. Germline assignment: CDR1 LNHDA and CDR2 SQIVND (reference sequence). This CDR3 contains 14 residues. Trimming removed 4 bases from V and 2 bases from J; junction bases left unmatched: 3. This chain's CDR3 is CASSTTGGNTEAFF. DNA of the CDR3: TGTGCCAGTAGTACCACAGGGGGTAACACTGAAGCTTTCTTT.

The J gene is TRBJ2-7, the V gene TRBV29-1, with TRBD2 identical over 10 bases. Germline CDR1 is SQVTM and CDR2 is ANQGSEA. V lost 2 bases, J lost 2 bases, and 3 bases stayed unmatched. The CDR3 totals 14 residues. CDR3 sequence reads: CSVELAGDAYEQYF. CDR3 sequence (DNA): TGCAGCGTTGAACTAGCGGGGGACGCCTACGAGCAGTACTTC.

The genes are TRBV2 and TRBJ2-7, with TRBD1 identical over 9 bases. The CDR3 consists of 15 residues. V gave up 0 bases and J gave up 4 bases; unmatched junction bases: 4. Germline values: CDR1 SNHLY, CDR2 FYNNEI. DNA for the CDR3: TGTGCCAGCAGTGAAGCTCCGGGACAGGGATACGAGCAGTACTTC. Residues: CASSEAPGQGYEQYF.

This sequence joins TRBV6-5 and TRBJ2-7; maybe TRBD1 (6 bases). This CDR3 comprises 15 residues. The germline V and J ends were trimmed by 0 bases and 6 bases, with 15 bases remaining between them. Germline V gene lookup returns CDR1 MNHEY and CDR2 SVGAGI. The DNA of the CDR3 is TGTGCCAGCAGTTACTCTCCCCCACAGGGTGGCGAGCAGTACTTC. This gives the protein CASSYSPPQGGEQYF.

The chain links TRBV5-1 to TRBJ1-5; possible D gene TRBD1, 5 bases. Deletions cut 0 bases from V and 3 bases from J, with 7 bases between. This CDR3 is built from 14 residues. CDR1 SGHRS and CDR2 YFSETQ come from the germline V gene. The chain's CDR3 is CASSLEGLNQPQHF. Written as DNA, the CDR3 is TGCGCCAGCAGCTTGGAGGGGCTCAATCAGCCCCAGCATTTT.

The V call is TRBV7-9, the J call TRBJ1-4; unclear D gene. Trimming shortened V by 2 bases and J by 0 bases, and 4 bases separated the two germline ends. The germline V gene encodes CDR1 SEHNR and CDR2 FQNEAQ (reference sequence). There are 14 residues in the CDR3. The DNA for the CDR3 is TGTGCCAGCAGCTTACAATCAACTAATGAAAAACTGTTTTTT. Translation: CASSLQSTNEKLFF.

J is TRBJ1-5 and V is TRBV28; D perhaps matches TRBD1 (5 bases). The CDR3 runs to 12 residues. Germline values: CDR1 MDHEN, CDR2 SYDVKM. V lost 6 bases and J lost 11, with 14 bases in between. CDR3 amino acids: CASRGTMGAQHF. The CDR3 coding sequence is TGTGCCAGCAGGGGGACTATGGGGGCCCAGCATTTT.

As regards this clone: A junction boundary mismatches the germline segment, possibly from a read error. The chain uses TRBV23-1 and TRBJ2-7; the match to TRBD2 covers 8 bases. Being an ORF, TRBV23-1 has a function that is uncertain. This CDR3 is 11 amino acids long. As DNA, the CDR3 is TGTGAGGCGGGAGGCTCCTACGAGCAGTACTTC. Protein sequence: CEAGGSYEQYF.